The rows below give T cell receptor beta chains drawn from one sample of a study of blood T cell repertoires in COVID-19. Assay used: immunoSEQ multiplex PCR; TCRdb lists only in-frame clones, some missing. The data show roughly 410,000 clones, roughly 86% seen once. The sample was peripheral blood. The receptors derive from an older woman with COVID-19, enrolled during active disease. The conserved cysteine and the conserved F or W are not part of the CDR3 here. Fields, in order: clone size, J gene, V gene, CDR3 protein. Some rows have no size entry. The others give once, few or many, or a class for an expanded clone.

.,TRBJ2-3,TRBV5-4,ASSFFRPGNTDTQY
.,TRBJ2-7,TRBV18,ASSHRGSGSYEQY
.,TRBJ2-3,TRBV4-1,ASSQLGLGTDTQY
.,TRBJ1-5,TRBV6-2/TRBV6-3,ASTPVSVPMQPQH
.,TRBJ2-1,TRBV19,ASSQSQRNYNEQF
.,TRBJ2-3,TRBV9,ASSPYRTGGSTDTQY
.,TRBJ2-1,TRBV10-3,AIKSGTSFNEQF
.,TRBJ2-5,TRBV7-6,ASSLGVLAGASWETQY
.,TRBJ2-7,TRBV28,ASSLSENTYSYEQY
.,TRBJ1-2,TRBV4-1,ASSQERTGYT
.,TRBJ2-3,TRBV9,ASGRTSGLTDTQY
.,TRBJ2-7,TRBV7-9,ASSLARQGGEQY
.,TRBJ2-4,TRBV6-5,ATGRGWENIQY
.,TRBJ1-1,TRBV2,ASSTGFGNTEAF
.,TRBJ2-1,TRBV2,ASTTGNVNNEQF
.,TRBJ2-3,TRBV6-5,ASGGLVTDTQY
.,TRBJ1-1,TRBV10-3,AISEQAGNTEAF
.,TRBJ2-3,TRBV11-1,ASSPAPGGGTDTQY
.,TRBJ2-7,TRBV18,ASSPQTGRGEQY
few,TRBJ2-1,TRBV11-2,ASSSIGTLGEQF
.,TRBJ2-5,TRBV6-5,ASSSQGRRETQY
.,TRBJ2-1,TRBV3-1/TRBV3-2,ASSQDLLAGSSYNEQF
.,TRBJ2-2,TRBV13,ASRRREPTGELF
.,TRBJ2-4,TRBV3-1/TRBV3-2,ASSQDRGGNIQY
.,TRBJ2-5,TRBV6-1,ASSEGQGRQETQY
.,TRBJ2-7,TRBV3-1/TRBV3-2,ASSQDLVGTGAYEQY
.,TRBJ2-5,TRBV6-2/TRBV6-3,ASSQPGNQETQY
.,TRBJ2-2,TRBV9,ASSVDSGVTGELF
few,TRBJ2-7,TRBV29-1,SVDLDRVGEQY
.,TRBJ2-7,TRBV5-4,ASSVPGQRSYEQY
.,TRBJ1-4,TRBV3-1/TRBV3-2,ASSIGTVNEKLF
.,TRBJ1-6,TRBV28,ASSRGGPNSPLH
once,TRBJ1-2,TRBV28,ASSYGGQGRGYT
.,TRBJ2-2,TRBV18,ASSPRQGDGTGELF
.,TRBJ2-7,TRBV25-1,ASSPRDSSYEQY
.,TRBJ1-1,TRBV19,ASRSFRGTEAF
.,TRBJ1-2,TRBV29-1,SVERQGAYT
once,TRBJ1-2,TRBV6-5,ASRPGGSGWSYT
.,TRBJ1-3,TRBV6-5,ASSSRTGSGNTIY
.,TRBJ2-3,TRBV30,AWSVPSGGVPSTDTQY
.,TRBJ1-1,TRBV27,ASSSRTGMNTEAF
.,TRBJ2-4,TRBV9,ASSVSAGGGKNIQY
.,TRBJ1-4,TRBV5-1,ASSLYLSANEKLF
.,TRBJ2-7,TRBV27,ASSSRQGYEQY
.,TRBJ2-2,TRBV2,ASTYGGGAAGELF
.,TRBJ2-5,TRBV11-2,ASSRQTFRETQY
once,TRBJ2-2,TRBV2,ASSTRLAGELF
.,TRBJ1-2,TRBV11-2,ASSLRQSYGYT
few,TRBJ1-2,TRBV15,ATSRVGIDATRPNYGYT
.,TRBJ2-1,TRBV2,ASSPLAGGVQPF
.,TRBJ1-1,TRBV3-1/TRBV3-2,ASSPIDRGRHTEAF